A single T cell receptor (beta chain) is shown here with its context. Sequencing was performed with immunoSEQ multiplex PCR; in TCRdb, only in-frame clones are kept and a portion is missing. The repertoire includes 75,000 to 85,000 clones, about 92% of them detected once, and about 4.3% sits in the top ten. The data were taken from a study of T cell responses to AZD1222 COVID-19 vaccine. Trimming left V 4 bases short and J 2 bases short, with 12 bases between. This CDR3 comprises 15 residues. Germline V gives CDR1 LNHDA, CDR2 SQIVND (reference sequence). This chain uses TRBV19 with TRBJ1-5; D is unresolved. The clonotype comes from an adult in good health. The sample consisted of peripheral blood, taken on day 0 of AZD1222 vaccination. CDR3 DNA sequence: TGTGCCAGTAGTAATGGCCAGTCACGCAATCAGCCCCAGCATTTT. It codes for CASSNGQSRNQPQHF.